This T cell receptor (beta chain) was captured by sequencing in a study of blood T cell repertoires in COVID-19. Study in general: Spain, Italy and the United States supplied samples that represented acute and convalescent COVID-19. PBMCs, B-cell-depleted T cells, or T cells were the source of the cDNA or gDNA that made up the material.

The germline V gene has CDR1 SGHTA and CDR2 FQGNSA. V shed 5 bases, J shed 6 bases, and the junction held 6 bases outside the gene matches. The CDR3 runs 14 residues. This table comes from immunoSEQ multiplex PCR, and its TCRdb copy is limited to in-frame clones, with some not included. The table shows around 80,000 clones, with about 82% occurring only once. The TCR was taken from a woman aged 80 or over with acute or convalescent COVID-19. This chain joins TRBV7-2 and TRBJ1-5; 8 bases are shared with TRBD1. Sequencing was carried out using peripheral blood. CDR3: CASSPQGGGQPQHF. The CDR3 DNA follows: TGTGCCAGCAGCCCACAGGGGGGAGGTCAGCCCCAGCATTTT. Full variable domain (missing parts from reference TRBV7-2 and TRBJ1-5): GAGVSQSPSNKVTEKGKDVELRCDPISGHTALYWYRQSLGQGLEFLIYFQGNSAPDKSGLPSDRFSAERTGGSVSTLTIQRTQQEDSAVYLCASSPQGGGQPQHFGDGTRLSIL.